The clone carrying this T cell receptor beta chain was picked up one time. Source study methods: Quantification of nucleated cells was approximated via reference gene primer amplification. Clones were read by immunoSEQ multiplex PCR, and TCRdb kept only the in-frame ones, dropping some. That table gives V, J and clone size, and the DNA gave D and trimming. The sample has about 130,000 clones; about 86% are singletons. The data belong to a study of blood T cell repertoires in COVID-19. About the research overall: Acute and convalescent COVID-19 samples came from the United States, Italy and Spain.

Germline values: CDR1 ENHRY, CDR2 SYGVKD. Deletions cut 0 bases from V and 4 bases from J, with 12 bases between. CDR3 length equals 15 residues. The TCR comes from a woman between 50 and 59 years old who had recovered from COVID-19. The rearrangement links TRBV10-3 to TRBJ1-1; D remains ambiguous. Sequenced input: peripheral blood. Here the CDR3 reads CAISESGVDGTEAFF. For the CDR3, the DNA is TGTGCCATCAGTGAGTCCGGGGTGGACGGCACTGAAGCTTTCTTT.